This T cell receptor (beta chain) emerged from a study of esophageal squamous cell carcinoma under preoperative chemotherapy (dated by TCRdb to 2016 to 2019). About the study as a whole: TCR repertoires were profiled in both peripheral blood T cells and tumor-infiltrating lymphocytes. In patients with esophageal squamous cell carcinoma, the study looked at what paclitaxel-nedaplatin chemotherapy did to T-cell receptor repertoires. About 5 patients with primary esophageal squamous cell carcinoma made up the cohort. Repertoires were compared between samples taken before and after paclitaxel-nedaplatin therapy. Results and caveats for the whole study, not just this receptor: Paclitaxel-nedaplatin therapy caused immediate and substantial changes in clonotype frequency, and abundant clones were more likely to contract than to amplify. The analysis included only four to six patients with esophageal squamous cell carcinoma, making the cohort small. Post-treatment tumor-infiltrating lymphocytes appeared partly derived from peripheral T cells migrating into the tumor, not solely from local clonal changes. After chemotherapy, peripheral T cells showed a significant rise in TCR diversity, whereas tumor-infiltrating lymphocytes did not.

Explained via the paper, the time point label denotes: before preoperative PTX-NDP chemotherapy. Paclitaxel-nedaplatin was administered to patients as preoperative chemotherapy before surgery. From a lookup of the germline V gene, CDR1 and CDR2 are MNHEY and SVGAGI. The CDR3 numbers 12 residues from cysteine through phenylalanine. Only the CDR3 part of the read is kept: 36 bases, read in frame from the first base. The germline ends are 14 bases apart after V is trimmed by 2 bases and J by 15 bases. Library preparation used PCR. Data came from a HiSeq X Ten. High-throughput sequencing was used to characterize TCR repertoires. TCRdb cleaned the public reads at Q25 with fastp, built clones with MiXCR and kept in-frame beta chains. Rows are combined by CDR3 protein, so each entry shows the most common genes and DNA. Across this sample there are 15,000 to 20,000 distinct CDR3 sequences, with roughly half seen only once. The ten largest account for roughly 30% of the sample.

In its sample, this clonotype was seen a few times. The antigen this receptor binds is unknown. No qualities accompany the bases; no much larger clone lies one base away. The sample was acquired from a patient given preoperative chemotherapy. This TCR was sampled from a human donor with esophageal squamous cell carcinoma. The donor label of this sample is uncertain. Here the chain combines TRBV6-5 and TRBJ2-1; a weak D assignment points to TRBD1 (6 bases agree). The nucleotides read TGTGCCAGCAGTTACCGGACAGTCCATCCGTTCTTC. This codes for CASSYRTVHPFF.